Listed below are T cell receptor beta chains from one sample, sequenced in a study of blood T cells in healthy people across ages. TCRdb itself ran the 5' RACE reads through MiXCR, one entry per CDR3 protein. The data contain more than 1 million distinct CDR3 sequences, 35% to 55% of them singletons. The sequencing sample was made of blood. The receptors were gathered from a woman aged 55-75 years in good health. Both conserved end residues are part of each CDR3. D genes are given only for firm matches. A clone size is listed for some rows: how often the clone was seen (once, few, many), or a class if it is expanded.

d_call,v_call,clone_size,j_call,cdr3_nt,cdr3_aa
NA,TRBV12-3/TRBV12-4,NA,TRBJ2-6,TGTGCCAGCAGTTGGGCTCGGCTCTCTGGGGCCAACGTCCTGACTTTC,CASSWARLSGANVLTF
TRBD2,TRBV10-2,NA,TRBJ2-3,TGCGCCAGCAGTGAGTTGGCTAGCGGGATCAACACGGAAGATACGCAGTATTTT,CASSELASGINTEDTQYF
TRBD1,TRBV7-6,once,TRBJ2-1,TGTGCCAGCAGCTTAGGCCCGGGACAGGGGTGGGATGAGCAGTTCTTC,CASSLGPGQGWDEQFF
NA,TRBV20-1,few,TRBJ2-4,TGCAGTGCTTACCTCGGGCTATTTGGAAACATTCAGTACTTC,CSAYLGLFGNIQYF
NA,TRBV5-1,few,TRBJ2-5,TGCGCCAGCAGCTTGGAAGGTCGCAGGGAAGAGACCCAGTACTTC,CASSLEGRREETQYF
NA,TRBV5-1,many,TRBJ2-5,TGCGCCAGCAGCTTGGAGGGGCAGGGGAGGAAAGAGCAGTACTTC,CASSLEGQGRKEQYF
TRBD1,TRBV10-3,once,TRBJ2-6,TGTGCCATCAGTGAGCCGACAGGGGCTGGGGCCAACGTCCTGACTTTC,CAISEPTGAGANVLTF
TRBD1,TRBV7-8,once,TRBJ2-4,TGTGCCAGCAGCACCCCGGGACAGGGAAGCATTCAGTACTTC,CASSTPGQGSIQYF
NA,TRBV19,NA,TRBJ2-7,TGTGCCAGTAGTCCTGGGGATGACCTCGAGCAGTACTTC,CASSPGDDLEQYF
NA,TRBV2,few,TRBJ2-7,TGTGCCAGCAGTGAAAGCCGGACAACCTACGAGCAGTACTTC,CASSESRTTYEQYF
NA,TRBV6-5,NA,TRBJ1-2,TGTGCCAGCAGTTACTCGGTGACTCGGGGCTACACCTTC,CASSYSVTRGYTF
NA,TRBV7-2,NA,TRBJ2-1,TGTGCCAGCAGCCCCATTTGGGATAGAAACAATGAGCAGTTCTTC,CASSPIWDRNNEQFF
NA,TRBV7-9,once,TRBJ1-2,TGTGCCAGCATCAACCGACAGAGCTATGGCTACACCTTC,CASINRQSYGYTF
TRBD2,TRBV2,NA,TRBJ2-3,TGTGCCAACCGTCGCCGGGAGGGTTCAGATACGCAGTATTTT,CANRRREGSDTQYF
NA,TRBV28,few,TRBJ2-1,TGTGCCAGCACCCAACTCTTCAATGAGCAGTTCTTC,CASTQLFNEQFF
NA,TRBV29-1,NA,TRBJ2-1,TGCAGCGTTGAATCAGCTCAAGGGGGTGAGCAGTTCTTC,CSVESAQGGEQFF
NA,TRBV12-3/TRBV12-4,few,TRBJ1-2,TGTGCCAGCAGTGCCGCTCGAGGGAGGGACTATGGCTACACCTTC,CASSAARGRDYGYTF
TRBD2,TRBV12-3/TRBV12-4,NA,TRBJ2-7,TGTGCCAGCAGACCAGCGGGAGTACCCTACGAGCAGTACTTC,CASRPAGVPYEQYF
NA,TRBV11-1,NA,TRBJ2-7,TGTGCCAGCAGCCCGAACATCCCCCTATACGAGCAGTACTTC,CASSPNIPLYEQYF
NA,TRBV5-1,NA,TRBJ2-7,TGCGCCAGCAGCTTGACGACAGGCGAGCAGTACTTC,CASSLTTGEQYF
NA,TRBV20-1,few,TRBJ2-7,TGCAGTGCTAGAGGTCCGGACTCCTACGAGCAGTACTTC,CSARGPDSYEQYF
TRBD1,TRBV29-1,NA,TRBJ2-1,TGCAGCGTTGAAAGGGACAGAGAGGAGCAGTTCTTC,CSVERDREEQFF
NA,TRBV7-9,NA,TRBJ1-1,TGTGCCAGCAGCTTAGGGGTAGGGTTGAGCACTGAAGCTTTCTTT,CASSLGVGLSTEAFF
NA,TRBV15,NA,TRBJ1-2,TGTGCCACCAGCAGAGATCAGGGGTACGGTAATGGCTACACCTTC,CATSRDQGYGNGYTF
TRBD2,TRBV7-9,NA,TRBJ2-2,TGTGCCAGCAGCTTAGCGACGGGAGGGCGAACCGGGGAGCTGTTTTTT,CASSLATGGRTGELFF
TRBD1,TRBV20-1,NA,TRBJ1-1,TGCAGTGCTAGGGGGGACAGGGGGCGAGACACTGAAGCTTTCTTT,CSARGDRGRDTEAFF
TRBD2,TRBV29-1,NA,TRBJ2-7,TGCAGCGTCGGGGGGATCCACGAGCAGTACTTC,CSVGGIHEQYF
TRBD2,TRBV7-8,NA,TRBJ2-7,TGTGCCAGCAGCCAGAATAGCGGGAGCTCCTACGAGCAGTACTTC,CASSQNSGSSYEQYF
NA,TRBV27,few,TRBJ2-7,TGTGCCAGCAACGACGGGACTGGGATCTACGAGCAGTACTTC,CASNDGTGIYEQYF
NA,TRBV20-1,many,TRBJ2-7,TGCAGTGCTAGTGGGGTAGCGGACAGCTCCTACGAGCAGTACTTC,CSASGVADSSYEQYF
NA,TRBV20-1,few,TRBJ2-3,TGCAGTGCCCCAGGGTCAGGGGAGGATACGCAGTATTTT,CSAPGSGEDTQYF
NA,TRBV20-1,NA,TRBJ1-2,TGCAGTGCCATACTGCAGGGGATTCGGGGTGGCTACACCTTC,CSAILQGIRGGYTF
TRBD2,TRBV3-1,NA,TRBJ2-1,TGTGCCAGCAGCCAAGTTCTAGCGGGAGCGTATGAGCAGTTCTTC,CASSQVLAGAYEQFF
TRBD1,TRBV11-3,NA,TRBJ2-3,TGTGCCAGCAGCTCCGGGACAGGGTCCGGAGATACGCAGTATTTT,CASSSGTGSGDTQYF
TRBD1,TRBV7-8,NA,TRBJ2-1,TGTGCCAGCAGCACCCGGGACAGGGACAAGAATGAGCAGTTCTTC,CASSTRDRDKNEQFF